The 28 T cell receptor beta chains given below trace back to one sample, sequenced in a study of blood T cell repertoires in COVID-19. The repertoire was sequenced with immunoSEQ multiplex PCR; TCRdb's copy has only in-frame clones and lacks some. The sample contains about 220,000 clones, about four fifths of which appear only once. The specimen was PBMCs or T cells enriched from blood (not recorded which). These receptors all come from a woman aged 40 to 50 who had recovered from COVID-19.

The chain recombines TRBV28 with TRBJ1-4; D uncertain. Trimming left V 2 bases short and J 0 bases short, with 4 bases between. The CDR3 sequence is 14 residues long. Germline V gives CDR1 MDHEN, CDR2 SYDVKM. Written as DNA, the CDR3 is TGTGCCAGCAGTTTACACTCAACTAATGAAAAACTGTTTTTT. The encoded protein is CASSLHSTNEKLFF.

This chain joins TRBV7-9 and TRBJ2-7; 8 bases map to TRBD1. The J segment lost 3 bases and the V segment lost 6 bases, leaving 4 bases of the junction unmatched. The length of the CDR3 is 13 residues. Germline V gene sequence: CDR1 SEHNR, CDR2 FQNEAQ (reference sequence). The CDR3 region has the DNA TGTGCCAGCAGATCACAGGGGGTCTACGAGCAGTACTTC. It translates to CASRSQGVYEQYF.

The rearrangement links TRBV30 to TRBJ1-1, with no clear D. V was cut by 4 bases and J by 0 bases, with 6 bases left in between. Germline values: CDR1 GTSNPN, CDR2 SVGIG (reference sequence). CDR3 length: 12 amino acids. As DNA, the CDR3 is TGTGCCTGGACTCAGTTGAACACTGAAGCTTTCTTT. The encoded protein is CAWTQLNTEAFF.

The chain couples TRBV10-3 to TRBJ2-3; D possibly corresponds to TRBD1 (5 bases). CDR3 size: 12 residues. Germline loops: CDR1 ENHRY, CDR2 SYGVKD. Trimming cost V 8 bases and J 5 bases, with 11 bases left between them. CDR3 protein: CAIQQERDTQYF. CDR3 bases: TGTGCCATCCAACAGGAGAGAGATACGCAGTATTTT.

The chain joins TRBV9 to TRBJ2-3, with D possibly being TRBD2 (6 bases). The CDR3 totals 13 residues. CDR1 and CDR2 (germline): SGDLS, YYNGEE. Trimming pared 3 bases from V and 8 bases from J, leaving 13 bases between. CDR3 bases: TGTGCCAGCAGCGCCGCCGGGAGAGGTACGCAGTATTTT. It translates to CASSAAGRGTQYF.

The V call is TRBV5-1, the J call TRBJ1-6; 10 nucleotides align to TRBD1. The J segment lost 6 bases and the V segment lost 4 bases, leaving 1 base of the junction unmatched. The CDR3 covers 14 residues. Germline V gene data show CDR1 as SGHRS and CDR2 as YFSETQ. DNA of the CDR3: TGCGCCAGCAGCCGGGACAGGGGTAATTCACCCCTCCACTTT. Protein: CASSRDRGNSPLHF.

This rearrangement joins TRBV11-3 to TRBJ2-6, with D unclear. V was pared by 2 bases and J by 0 bases, with 8 bases between. The CDR3 sequence is 16 residues long. CDR1 and CDR2 from the germline V gene are SGHNT and YENEEA. CDR3 coding DNA: TGTGCCAGCAGCTTATTGTCACTCTCTGGGGCCAACGTCCTGACTTTC. The encoded protein is CASSLLSLSGANVLTF.

J is TRBJ2-1 and V is TRBV15, with 8 bases fitting TRBD2. Losses at the gene ends were 5 bases for V and 3 bases for J; bases not matched to a gene: 9. Germline CDR1 LNHNV, CDR2 YYDKDF (reference sequence). The CDR3 loop spans 16 amino acids. In DNA, the CDR3 is TGTGCCACCAGCGAGCCCGGGACTAGGTTCTACAATGAGCAGTTCTTC. Residues: CATSEPGTRFYNEQFF.

The rearrangement joins TRBV5-1 to TRBJ1-2, with D maybe TRBD1 (5 bases). CDR1 is SGHRS and CDR2 is YFSETQ in the germline V gene. The CDR3 is 14 amino acids. V was shortened by 4 bases and J by 2 bases, with 12 bases between the two germline ends. The chain's CDR3 is CASSPLTANYGYTF. CDR3 bases: TGCGCCAGCAGCCCCTTGACAGCAAACTATGGCTACACCTTC.

CDR3 coding DNA: TGTGCCAGCAGGGGAACCGGACTAGTCGAGCTGTTTTTT. Translating it yields CASRGTGLVELFF. The rearrangement joins TRBV28 to TRBJ2-2; 7 nucleotides line up with TRBD2. In germline, CDR1 is MDHEN, CDR2 SYDVKM. V lost 6 bases to trimming and J lost 11 bases; unmatched junction nucleotides: 9. The CDR3 consists of 13 residues.

This clone was seen only a few times. This chain uses TRBV3-1 (or the pseudogene TRBV3-2) with TRBJ1-1, with TRBD1 matching 9 bases. This CDR3 has 18 residues. Germline assignment: CDR1 LGHDT and CDR2 YNNKEL (reference sequence). Unmatched junction bases numbered 11, after V lost 2 bases and J lost 1 base. CDR3 sequence (DNA): TGTGCCAGCAGCCAACTCCCGGGACAGGGTTTGACGAACACTGAAGCTTTCTTT. Residues: CASSQLPGQGLTNTEAFF.

V is TRBV6-2 or TRBV6-3 and J is TRBJ1-1; a possible D gene is TRBD1 (5 bases). The CDR3 is made up of 14 amino acids. Trimming shortened V by 4 bases and J by 1 base, and 10 bases separated the two germline ends. Germline values: CDR1 MNHEY, CDR2 SVGEGT. CDR3 DNA: TGTGCCAGCAGTTGGACAACTCCGAACACTGAAGCTTTCTTT. This encodes CASSWTTPNTEAFF.

For the CDR3, the DNA is TGTGCCAGCAGTGAAGGGACCAGGGGAACCGGAAACACCATATATTTT. It is translated as CASSEGTRGTGNTIYF. The rearrangement links TRBV25-1 to TRBJ1-3, with D perhaps matching TRBD1 (6 bases). Germline CDR1 reads MGHDK; CDR2 reads SYGVNS. The V gene lost 2 bases and the J gene lost 4 bases, with 15 bases spanning the gap. The CDR3 loop spans 16 amino acids.

Points on this clone: Additional DNA sequences in this sample encode the identical CDR3. This chain links TRBV28 with TRBJ1-5; D remains ambiguous. Germline values: CDR1 MDHEN, CDR2 SYDVKM. Trimming removed 6 bases from V and 4 bases from J, with 7 bases in between. The CDR3 loop spans 12 amino acids. The CDR3 bases are TGTGCCAGCAGCCTTTTAAATCAGCCCCAGCATTTT. Its protein is CASSLLNQPQHF.

This clone has a handful of counts. This rearrangement joins TRBV14 to TRBJ2-5; D gene uncertain. This CDR3 contains 14 residues. Trimming left V 4 bases short and J 5 bases short, with 14 bases between. Germline V gene data show CDR1 as SGHDN and CDR2 as FVKESK. The CDR3 protein is CASSPGARSETQYF. The CDR3 nucleotides are TGTGCCAGCAGCCCAGGCGCGCGAAGCGAGACCCAGTACTTC.

This clone was observed a single time. The chain employs TRBV11-2 and TRBJ2-2; 7 bases align to TRBD2. CDR3 length: 15 residues. Germline values: CDR1 SGHAT, CDR2 FQNNGV. V gave up 6 bases and J gave up 3 bases; unmatched junction bases: 7. The CDR3 DNA follows: TGTGCCAGCAGACCTAGACTAGCAGACACCGGGGAGCTGTTTTTT. Translated: CASRPRLADTGELFF.

This chain links TRBV5-1 with TRBJ2-5, with 9 bases aligning to TRBD1. Trimming at V came to 4 bases and at J to 5 bases, leaving 6 bases not matched to a gene. Germline loops: CDR1 SGHRS, CDR2 YFSETQ. The CDR3 totals 14 residues. The CDR3 DNA is TGCGCCAGCAGCCTGGACAGGGGCCGGGAGACCCAGTACTTC. Translated: CASSLDRGRETQYF.

The genes are TRBV18 and TRBJ1-4; TRBD1 is a possible D gene (5 bases). CDR3 size: 14 residues. The germline V and J ends were trimmed by 6 bases and 7 bases, with 15 bases remaining between them. Germline values: CDR1 KGHSH, CDR2 LQKENI. The CDR3 sequence: CASSWGVRGEKLFF. The CDR3 DNA sequence: TGTGCCAGCTCTTGGGGGGTTCGTGGTGAAAAACTGTTTTTT.

J is TRBJ2-3 and V is TRBV30, with 9 bases lining up with TRBD2. CDR3 length: 14 residues. After removal of 7 bases from V and 1 base from J, the junction contained 6 bases not matched to a gene. Germline CDR1 reads GTSNPN; CDR2 reads SVGIG (reference sequence). CDR3: CASAASGGTDTQYF. CDR3 bases: TGTGCCTCCGCGGCTAGCGGGGGCACAGATACGCAGTATTTT.

This chain uses TRBV11-3 with TRBJ1-2; D remains unclear. The germline V and J ends were trimmed by 0 bases and 8 bases, with 13 bases remaining between them. The CDR3 runs to 14 residues. The germline V gene encodes CDR1 SGHNT and CDR2 YENEEA. CDR3 nucleotides: TGTGCCAGCAGCTTAGATCGGGAAGGATACGGCTACACCTTC. Residues: CASSLDREGYGYTF.

This clone was detected only once. The chain recombines TRBV5-1 with TRBJ2-2, with 12 bases fitting TRBD1. The length of the CDR3 is 16 residues. Losses at the gene ends were 4 bases for V and 2 bases for J; bases not matched to a gene: 3. Germline CDR1 reads SGHRS; CDR2 reads YFSETQ. The CDR3 DNA follows: TGCGCCAGCAGCCTTGGGACAGGGGGCAACACCGGGGAGCTGTTTTTT. Translation gives CASSLGTGGNTGELFF.

The V gene is TRBV10-2, the J gene TRBJ1-5; TRBD1 aligns across 10 bases. Trimming removed 6 bases from V and 2 bases from J; junction bases left unmatched: 4. Germline loops: CDR1 WSHSY, CDR2 SAAADI. The CDR3 is 15 amino acids. The CDR3 protein is CASRPGTGGNQPQHF. Here the CDR3 DNA reads TGCGCCAGCAGACCCGGGACAGGGGGCAATCAGCCCCAGCATTTT.

The J gene is TRBJ2-1, the V gene TRBV7-2; tentatively, D is TRBD2 (5 bases). V lost 4 bases and J 3 bases, leaving 19 bases between the germline ends. The CDR3 contains 17 residues. In germline, CDR1 is SGHTA, CDR2 FQGNSA. The DNA for the CDR3 is TGTGCCAGCAGCTCAACACTGAGGGCCACAATCTACAATGAGCAGTTCTTC. It translates to CASSSTLRATIYNEQFF. Combining the CDR3 with reference TRBV7-2 and TRBJ2-1 gives the whole variable domain GAGVSQSPSNKVTEKGKDVELRCDPISGHTALYWYRQSLGQGLEFLIYFQGNSAPDKSGLPSDRFSAERTGGSVSTLTIQRTQQEDSAVYLCASSSTLRATIYNEQFFGPGTRLTVL.

V and J are TRBV27 and TRBJ2-3, with TRBD2 as a possible D gene (6 bases). Germline CDR1 is MNHEY and CDR2 is SMNVEV (reference sequence). CDR3 length: 13 amino acids. CDR3 amino acids: CVVLAFSTDTQYF. CDR3 DNA sequence: TGTGTAGTCCTAGCGTTTAGCACAGATACGCAGTATTTT.

The genes are TRBV21-1 and TRBJ1-6. TRBV21-1 is flagged as a pseudogene. This CDR3 is built from 17 residues. Here the CDR3 reads CASSKEDSRDCNSPLHF. CDR3 DNA: TGTGCCAGCAGCAAAGAGGATAGTCGGGATTGTAATTCACCCCTCCACTTT.

This chain joins TRBV6-5 and TRBJ1-1; TRBD1 agrees at 10 bases. The CDR3 contains 15 residues. The V gene's germline CDR1 is MNHEY and CDR2 SVGAGI. V shed 5 bases and J 5 bases; nucleotides not matched to a gene: 8. The CDR3 sequence is CASSTTGGEYTEAFF. The CDR3 DNA reads TGTGCCAGCAGTACGACAGGGGGCGAGTATACTGAAGCTTTCTTT.

The J gene is TRBJ2-1, the V gene TRBV28; D may be TRBD2 (5 bases). Germline V gene data show CDR1 as MDHEN and CDR2 as SYDVKM. Trimming pared 1 base from V and 10 bases from J, leaving 14 bases between. The CDR3 covers 14 residues. CDR3 sequence (DNA): TGTGCCAGCAGTTTATCCACGGGGTTAAAGGAGCAGTTCTTC. The encoded protein is CASSLSTGLKEQFF.

The V call is TRBV9, the J call TRBJ2-1; 8 positions agree with TRBD2. This CDR3 region has 15 residues. Germline V gene lookup returns CDR1 SGDLS and CDR2 YYNGEE. V gave up 0 bases and J gave up 4 bases; unmatched junction bases: 3. CDR3 region: CASSVVTGGYNEQFF. For the CDR3, the DNA is TGTGCCAGCAGCGTAGTAACGGGAGGGTACAATGAGCAGTTCTTC.